The clone carrying this T cell receptor beta chain came up once. This sample is drawn from a study of blood T cell repertoires in COVID-19. The germline V gene has CDR1 MGHRA and CDR2 YSYEKL. The ends were cut back, 4 bases at V and 4 bases at J, with 11 bases in the middle. The CDR3 covers 14 residues. Only in-frame clones appear in the TCRdb table, and some are missing; sequencing was by immunoSEQ multiplex PCR. This table holds 210,000 or so clones, roughly four fifths found once. The specimen sequenced was peripheral blood. The V and J genes are TRBV4-1 and TRBJ2-1; D call uncertain. This TCR derives from a woman between 50 and 59 years old with active or convalescent COVID-19. CDR3 sequence reads: CASSRQHSYNEQFF. The CDR3 DNA reads TGCGCCAGCAGCCGGCAACACAGTTACAATGAGCAGTTCTTC.